This T cell receptor (beta chain) was documented in a study of cytomegalovirus exposure and HLA in healthy donors. Study outcomes and limitations: Most of the TCR beta V segments (in an earlier analysis) were productive either about 87% or about 30% of the time. Specific recognition of CMV antigens was confirmed in vitro for three chains (all CMV-associated).

Use of 60 Vbeta and 13 Jbeta primers characterized the PCR. Data came from immunoSEQ multiplex PCR; TCRdb stores just in-frame clones and leaves some out. Here the sample spans around 140,000 clones, 60% to 85% being singletons. CDR3 length: 15 residues. The V gene lost 6 bases and the J gene lost 2 bases, with 17 bases spanning the gap. In germline, CDR1 is SQVTM, CDR2 ANQGSEA. Remarks on this clone: Its matching antigen is unknown.

The TCR was taken from a woman in her thirties or forties in good health and CMV-seronegative. This sequence joins TRBV29-1 and TRBJ1-5, with D possibly TRBD1 on 5 matching bases. Sequenced material: PBMCs. The CDR3 coding sequence is TGCAGCGTGGAGGGAGGAAGGGGAGGCAATCAGCCCCAGCATTTT. It translates to CSVEGGRGGNQPQHF.